What follows describes a single T cell receptor (beta chain). Its antigen is currently unknown. This specimen comes from a study of graft-versus-host responses after intestinal transplantation. Study context: The transplants performed in recipients were multivisceral, liver-intestinal, or isolated intestinal. Every one of the recipients received anti-thymocyte globulin induction and afterwards took tacrolimus and steroids for 3 to 4 years.

General observations from the study: Allografts carried high graft-versus-host to host-versus-graft clonal ratios in patients having graft-donor T cell macrochimerism. GvH clones detected in recipient marrow included some appearing first in ileum or blood.

Looked up from germline, CDR1 is LGHNA and CDR2 is YSLEER. V was clipped by 2 bases and J by 6 bases, with 10 bases between them. CDR3 length: 13 amino acids. The assay was immunoSEQ multiplex PCR, and TCRdb's table has in-frame clones only and misses some. The sample includes some 95,000 clones, roughly 91% of them seen just once. The receptor was derived from a human donor who received an intestinal transplant. The rearrangement joins TRBV4-3 to TRBJ1-2; D not certain. Specimen: unstimulated CD8+ T cells sorted from spleen or lymph node cells, collected before intestinal transplant. The CDR3 DNA reads TGCGCCAGCAGCCAATATACCCGGGATGGCTACACCTTC. Translation: CASSQYTRDGYTF.